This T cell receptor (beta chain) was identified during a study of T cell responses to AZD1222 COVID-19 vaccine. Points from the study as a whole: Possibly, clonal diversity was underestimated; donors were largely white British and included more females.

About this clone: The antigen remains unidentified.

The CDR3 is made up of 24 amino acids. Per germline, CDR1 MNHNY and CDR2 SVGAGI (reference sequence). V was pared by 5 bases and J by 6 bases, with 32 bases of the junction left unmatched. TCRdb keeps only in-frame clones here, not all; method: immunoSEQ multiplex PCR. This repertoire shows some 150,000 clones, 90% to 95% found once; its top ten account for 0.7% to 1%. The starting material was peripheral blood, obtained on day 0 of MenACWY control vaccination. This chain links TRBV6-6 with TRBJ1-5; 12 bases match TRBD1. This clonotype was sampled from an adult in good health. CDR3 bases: TGTGCCAGCAGTCGACCGCCCGGGACAGGGGGCGCCCTTGGTGGATTAGGATTTAGTCAGCCCCAGCATTTT. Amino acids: CASSRPPGTGGALGGLGFSQPQHF.